The sequence of this T cell receptor beta chain was determined in a study of blood T cells in healthy people across ages. General study points: The study lacked donor CMV status, which possibly confounded expanded clonotype changes.

Through a sample-barcoded 5' primer and a J-beta primer mix, a second PCR was run for roughly 6 to 12 cycles. TCRdb used MiXCR to reprocess the 5' RACE reads, holding one entry per CDR3 protein. The sample records around 990,000 distinct CDR3 sequences, almost 25% being singletons. Germline loops: CDR1 KGHSH, CDR2 LQKENI. The CDR3 consists of 14 residues. V was shortened by 4 bases and J by 5 bases, with 12 bases between the two germline ends. About this clonotype: As yet, its antigen is unknown.

The sample also formed part of further work on T cells of mothers and their children. According to that study: A few healthy Caucasian mothers and their six children donated. In cDNA synthesis, all of the extracted RNA was used at roughly 1.5 ug per 15 ul. A slight, non-significant increase in overlap was found for related mother-child pairs relative to unrelated pairs.

Sequencing input: blood. The chain uses TRBV18 and TRBJ2-1; no firm D call. The receptor comes from a girl aged 2-10 years in good health. The CDR3 is CASSRTNWDNEQFF. The CDR3 coding sequence is TGTGCCAGCTCACGAACAAACTGGGACAATGAGCAGTTCTTC. The full variable domain, rest sourced from reference TRBV18 and TRBJ2-1, is NAGVMQNPRHLVRRRGQEARLRCSPMKGHSHVYWYRQLPEEGLKFMVYLQKENIIDESGMPKERFSAEFPKEGPSILRIQQVVRGDSAAYFCASSRTNWDNEQFFGPGTRLTVL.